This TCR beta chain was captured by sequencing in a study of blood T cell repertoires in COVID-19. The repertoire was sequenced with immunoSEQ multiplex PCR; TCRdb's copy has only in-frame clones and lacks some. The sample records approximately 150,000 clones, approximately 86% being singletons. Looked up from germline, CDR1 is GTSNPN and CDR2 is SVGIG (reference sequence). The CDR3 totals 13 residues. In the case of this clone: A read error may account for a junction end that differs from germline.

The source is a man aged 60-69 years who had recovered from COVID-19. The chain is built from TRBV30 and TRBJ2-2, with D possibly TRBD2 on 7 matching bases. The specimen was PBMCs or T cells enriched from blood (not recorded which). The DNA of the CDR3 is TGTGCCGGGAGGGACAACCCCACCGGGGAGCTGTTTTTT. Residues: CAGRDNPTGELFF.